A selection of T cell receptor beta chains follows, all from one sample in a study of blood T cell repertoires in COVID-19. Sequencing was performed with immunoSEQ multiplex PCR; in TCRdb, only in-frame clones are kept and a portion is missing. The repertoire holds approximately 40,000 clones, with 85% to 95% as singletons. What was sequenced was peripheral blood. The receptors derive from a human donor in a cohort sampled during active COVID-19. The CDR3 runs from the conserved cysteine through the conserved F or W. Fields, in order: J gene, CDR3 length, V gene, D gene, clone size, CDR3 protein, CDR3 DNA. The D gene is left open where the match is weak. Clone size appears in some rows only: once, few, many, or a class for an expanded clone.

>TRBJ2-5|16|TRBV27|TRBD2|.
CASSPGVAGVQETQYF
TGTGCCAGCAGTCCCGGGGTAGCGGGGGTCCAAGAGACCCAGTACTTC
>TRBJ1-2|11|TRBV30|TRBD1|.
CAWSVGGGYTF
TGTGCCTGGAGTGTAGGGGGCGGCTACACCTTC
>TRBJ2-3|17|TRBV7-6|TRBD1|once
CASSLFSTGQNTDTQYF
TGTGCCAGCAGCTTATTTTCAACGGGACAGAACACAGATACGCAGTATTTT
>TRBJ1-1|14|TRBV19|TRBD1|.
CASSRTGGVPEAFF
TGTGCCAGTAGTAGGACAGGCGGCGTCCCTGAAGCTTTCTTT
>TRBJ2-7|13|TRBV6-5|.|.
CASSYSGAYEQYF
TGTGCCAGCAGTTATAGCGGAGCCTACGAGCAGTACTTC
>TRBJ2-2|16|TRBV15|.|.
CATSRDLGQNTGELFF
TGTGCCACCAGCAGGGACCTGGGACAGAACACCGGGGAGCTGTTTTTT
>TRBJ1-5|17|TRBV9|.|few
CASSVDRKDYSNQPQHF
TGTGCCAGCAGCGTAGACAGAAAGGACTATAGCAATCAGCCCCAGCATTTT
>TRBJ2-1|15|TRBV11-3|TRBD2|.
CASSSRTSGRNEQFF
TGTGCCAGCAGCTCCCGGACTAGCGGGAGAAATGAGCAGTTCTTC
>TRBJ2-7|14|TRBV7-2|TRBD2|.
CASSRSGSRYEQYF
TGTGCCAGCAGCCGTAGCGGGAGTCGATACGAGCAGTACTTC
>TRBJ2-3|13|TRBV7-2|.|.
CASSLDTPGGQYF
TGTGCCAGCAGCTTAGACACACCGGGTGGGCAGTATTTT
>TRBJ2-7|16|TRBV4-2|TRBD2|once
CASSQDGASGSFEQYF
TGTGCCAGCAGCCAAGACGGAGCTAGCGGGAGTTTCGAGCAGTACTTC
>TRBJ2-1|20|TRBV19|TRBD1|.
CASSIDRRQGLSGSYNEQFF
TGTGCCAGTAGTATAGATCGGAGACAGGGCCTGTCTGGCTCCTACAATGAGCAGTTCTTC
>TRBJ2-5|12|TRBV6-5|.|.
CAGGRPQETQYF
TGTGCCGGAGGGAGGCCCCAAGAGACCCAGTACTTC
>TRBJ2-3|15|TRBV6-1|.|.
CASSEEVAITDTQYF
TGTGCCAGCAGTGAAGAAGTGGCCATCACAGATACGCAGTATTTT
>TRBJ1-2|14|TRBV30|TRBD1|.
CAWVETGGAGGYTF
TGTGCCTGGGTAGAGACAGGGGGCGCGGGTGGCTACACCTTC
>TRBJ2-7|14|TRBV5-6|.|.
CASSLLAEVYEQYF
TGTGCCAGCAGCTTGTTAGCGGAGGTCTACGAGCAGTACTTC
>TRBJ2-3|15|TRBV7-9|.|.
CASSLDLNREDTQYF
TGTGCCAGCAGCTTAGATCTTAACAGGGAAGATACGCAGTATTTT
>TRBJ1-1|19|TRBV5-1|.|.
CASSLEVGRGAWTYTEAFF
TGCGCCAGCAGCTTGGAAGTTGGCCGGGGGGCGTGGACGTACACTGAAGCTTTCTTT
>TRBJ1-3|17|TRBV30|TRBD1|.
CAWSKGQGAWYGNTIYF
TGTGCCTGGAGTAAGGGACAGGGGGCCTGGTATGGAAACACCATATATTTT
>TRBJ1-2|18|TRBV18|TRBD1|.
CASSPSGDRGSHQGGYTF
TGTGCCAGCTCACCAAGTGGGGACAGGGGGTCCCATCAAGGAGGCTACACCTTC
>TRBJ1-6|14|TRBV6-6|TRBD1|.
CASSLTGGNSPLHF
TGTGCCAGCAGTTTGACAGGGGGCAATTCACCCCTCCACTTT
>TRBJ2-7|15|TRBV5-4|TRBD2|.
CASSSGLAGGYEQYF
TGTGCCAGCAGCTCGGGACTAGCGGGAGGGTACGAGCAGTACTTC
>TRBJ1-2|16|TRBV6-1|.|.
CASSEVGSGINYGYTF
TGTGCCAGCAGTGAAGTAGGATCAGGGATTAACTATGGCTACACCTTC
>TRBJ1-6|13|TRBV14|.|.
CASSQQYNSPLHF
TGTGCCAGCAGCCAACAGTATAATTCACCCCTCCACTTT
>TRBJ2-1|15|TRBV24-1|TRBD2|.
CATSDLRTSEDEQFF
TGTGCCACCAGTGATTTAAGGACTAGCGAGGATGAGCAGTTCTTC
>TRBJ1-1|15|TRBV27|TRBD1|few
CASSSSPGGLTEAFF
TGTGCCAGCAGTTCAAGCCCAGGGGGCTTGACTGAAGCTTTCTTT
>TRBJ2-1|15|TRBV10-3|TRBD2|.
CAISRGLADNNEQFF
TGTGCCATCAGCAGGGGACTAGCGGACAACAATGAGCAGTTCTTC
>TRBJ2-7|14|TRBV3-1/TRBV3-2|TRBD2|once
CASSQGTSSHEQYF
TGTGCCAGCAGCCAAGGGACTAGCTCGCACGAGCAGTACTTC
>TRBJ1-4|15|TRBV2|.|.
CASGETGLGGEKLFF
TGTGCCAGCGGCGAAACCGGCCTCGGCGGCGAAAAACTGTTTTTT
>TRBJ2-2|17|TRBV7-2|.|.
CASSLARYTANTGELFF
TGTGCCAGCAGCTTAGCGCGGTATACCGCGAACACCGGGGAGCTGTTTTTT
>TRBJ2-1|13|TRBV27|.|.
CASSPTEYNEQFF
TGTGCCAGCAGCCCGACAGAGTACAATGAGCAGTTCTTC
>TRBJ2-2|13|TRBV5-4|.|few
CASSLDSPGELFF
TGTGCCAGCAGCTTGGATAGCCCCGGGGAGCTGTTTTTT
>TRBJ2-3|14|TRBV27|TRBD2|.
CASSLGLAVDTQYF
TGTGCCAGCAGTCTCGGACTAGCAGTTGATACGCAGTATTTT
>TRBJ2-7|14|TRBV25-1|.|.
CASSESRQNYEQYF
TGTGCCAGCAGTGAAAGTCGACAGAACTACGAGCAGTACTTC
>TRBJ2-3|17|TRBV11-2|TRBD2|once
CASSLRRLAGNLHTQYF
TGTGCCAGCAGCTTAAGACGACTAGCGGGAAACCTCCATACGCAGTATTTT
>TRBJ1-5|16|TRBV19|.|.
CASTLAPHRSNQPQHF
TGTGCCAGTACCTTGGCCCCTCACCGTAGCAATCAGCCCCAGCATTTT
>TRBJ2-7|13|TRBV4-2|TRBD1|.
CASSHGQGSEQYF
TGTGCCAGCAGCCACGGACAGGGCAGCGAGCAGTACTTC
>TRBJ1-2|15|TRBV6-6|TRBD1|.
CASSQGQGKNYGYTF
TGTGCCAGCAGCCAGGGACAGGGAAAAAACTATGGCTACACCTTC
>TRBJ2-3|14|TRBV6-6|TRBD1|.
CASSAGTGGDTQYF
TGTGCCAGCAGCGCCGGGACAGGGGGAGATACGCAGTATTTT
>TRBJ2-1|15|TRBV20-1|.|.
CSASRQGLLDNEQFF
TGCAGTGCTAGTCGCCAAGGACTCCTGGACAATGAGCAGTTCTTC
>TRBJ1-6|14|TRBV7-3|TRBD1|.
CASSWAGGNSPLHF
TGTGCCAGCAGCTGGGCAGGGGGAAATTCACCCCTCCACTTT